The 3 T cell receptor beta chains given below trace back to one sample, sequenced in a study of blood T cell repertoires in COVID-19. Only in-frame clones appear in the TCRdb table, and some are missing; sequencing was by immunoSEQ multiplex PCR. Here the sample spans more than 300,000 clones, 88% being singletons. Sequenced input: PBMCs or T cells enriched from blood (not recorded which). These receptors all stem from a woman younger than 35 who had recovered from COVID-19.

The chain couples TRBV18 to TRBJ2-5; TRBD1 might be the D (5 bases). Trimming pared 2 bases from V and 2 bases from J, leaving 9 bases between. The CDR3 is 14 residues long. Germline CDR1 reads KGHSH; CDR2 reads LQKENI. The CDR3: CASSPGAPQETQYF. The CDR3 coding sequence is TGTGCCAGCTCACCAGGGGCTCCGCAAGAGACCCAGTACTTC.

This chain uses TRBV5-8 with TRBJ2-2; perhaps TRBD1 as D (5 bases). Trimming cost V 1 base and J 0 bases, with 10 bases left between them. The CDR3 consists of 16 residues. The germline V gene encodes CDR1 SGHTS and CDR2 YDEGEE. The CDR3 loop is CASSLLVGANTGELFF. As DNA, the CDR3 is TGTGCCAGCAGCTTGTTGGTAGGGGCGAACACCGGGGAGCTGTTTTTT.

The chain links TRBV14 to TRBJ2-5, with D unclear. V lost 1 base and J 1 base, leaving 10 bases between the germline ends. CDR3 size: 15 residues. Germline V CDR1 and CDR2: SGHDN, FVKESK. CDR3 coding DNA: TGTGCCAGCAGCCAAGTACCAGCGAGCCAAGAGACCCAGTACTTC. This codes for CASSQVPASQETQYF.